This T cell receptor (beta chain) was obtained from a study of shared clonotypes between healthy human individuals (TCRdb year 2020). For the wider study: The cohort comprised two women and three men aged 18 to 49 years. For each donor, CD4 naive and CD4 memory were each given three plates, CD8 naive was given two plates, and CD8 memory was given one plate. The study deeply sequenced blood TCR repertoires of five healthy adults to estimate repertoire size and the extent of clonotype sharing between individuals. To increase sequencing depth and limit assay-specific biases, TCR repertoire library preparation and sequencing were carried out by different laboratories using diverse techniques. Per donor, leukapheresis produced somewhere between about 0.94 and 8.9 billion PBMCs.

The CDR3 has 11 amino acids, counting the end cysteine and phenylalanine. The CDR3 DNA has 33 bases and is translated from base 1. Between the V and J ends, shortened by 6 bases and 6 bases respectively, the junction contains 11 bases. CDR1 and CDR2 are read off the germline V gene (reference sequence) as DFQATT and SNEGSKA. What the study reported, not specific to this receptor: Estimated clonotype richness was generally larger for naive than for memory subsets. Sampling was restricted to blood, and TCR repertoires in tissues likely differ from the TCR repertoires found in blood. Sharing across several donors was observed for about 5% of naive CD4, about 3.2% of naive CD8, roughly 2.4% of memory CD4, and approximately 0.41% of memory CD8 clonotypes. Compared with non-shared clonotypes, clonotypes shared by all four sorted-subset donors had higher generation probabilities. Pairwise subsampling indicated that sequencing depth was expected to affect the degree of clonotype sharing among donors. Rarefaction of sorted-subset datasets indicated incomplete sequencing despite the large sequencing depth. Because the study included only a small number of donors, the genetic and exposure-history diversity represented was limited.

As to this clone: This clone's antigen is unknown. No base-level quality is on record; no much larger clone is a single base apart.

Using the deep immunoSEQ assay, TCR CDR3 regions were amplified from genomic DNA by multiplex PCR. Extracted genomic DNA from each cell subset was distributed evenly across all wells of several immunoSEQ 96-well plates, and each plate was treated as a replicate. For sorted subsets, each replicate PCR was loaded with 200 to 250 ng genomic DNA, equivalent to about 33,000 T cell genomes. The purified libraries were quantified using a Qubit 3.0 fluorometer, sized with a Bioanalyzer 2100, and then quantified again using the KAPA Library Quantification kit. Each immunoSEQ 96-well plate was sequenced on its own single-read 150-cycle Illumina NextSeq 550 flow cell. Regarding the original processing steps: Because the immunoSEQ output held only junctional sequences and lacked quality scores, the filtering could not match the filtering applied to full-length reads. Sequences were annotated with PyIR, a Python wrapper for IgBLAST v1.9, and V/J genes and CDR3 were assigned using IMGT germline references. Reads were filtered out if the reads had weak V/J assignments (E-value above 1e-6), no CDR3, stop codons, out-of-frame junctions, or ambiguous translated residues. A V3J clonotype was defined by an identical inferred V gene, J gene, and CDR3 amino acid sequence. Percentage overlap between repertoires was calculated by dividing the number of shared unique clonotypes by the size of the smaller repertoire. Richness of each repertoire was evaluated using RTK rarefaction, the Chao1 estimator, and Recon v2.1 estimates of unobserved clonotypes. For all TCRbeta clonotypes obtained by the gDNA method from four donors, generation probabilities were computed with OLGA. As stored in TCRdb, this immuneACCESS dataset retains in-frame rearrangements with V and J assigned. A fraction of the clones does not appear; measured against another copy, unresolved V genes explain less than half of the discrepancy, and the remainder lacks a known reason. The V and J calls and clone size come from that table; D and trimming were worked out from the DNA. For this sample there are around 1 million clones; 70% to 85% appear just once. The top ten constitute approximately 1.5% of the sample.

The donors were healthy, HIV-negative adults who had no recently reported acute infections or vaccinations. Only Caucasian adults living in Nashville, Tennessee, USA were represented among the donors. Magnetic negative selection was used to enrich CD4+ T cells, after which naive cells were positively selected on CD45RA and the negative fraction became the memory subset. Blood was obtained by leukapheresis, after which PBMCs were separated by Ficoll-Histopaque density gradient centrifugation and cryopreserved in liquid nitrogen vapor phase. Purity and quantity of every magnetically sorted T cell population were checked by analytical flow cytometry. Genomic DNA was isolated from each sorted fraction and quantified by UV absorbance on a Nanodrop 2000c.

This receptor was identified in a man between 18 and 35 years old in good health. The chain is assembled from TRBV20-1 and TRBJ1-2; the D gene is perhaps TRBD1, on 5 matching bases. Sequences were obtained from memory CD4+ T cells sorted from blood. This specimen's cell subset or site label, per the study, means: CD45RA-negative fraction. The CDR3 has the sequence CSAGTADGYTF. The sequenced DNA is TGCAGTGCAGGGACGGCCGATGGCTACACCTTC.